Listed below are T cell receptor beta chains from one sample, sequenced in a study of early T cells in non-severe SARS-CoV-2 infection. From the 5' RACE reads, TCRdb called clonotypes with MiXCR, one entry per CDR3 protein. The sample shows more than 45,000 distinct CDR3 sequences, 4.5% to 7% of them seen only once. The sample consisted of whole blood. These receptors were taken from an adult who was a healthcare worker with PCR-confirmed SARS-CoV-2 infection or an uninfected control (not recorded which). CDR3s include the opening cysteine and the closing phenylalanine or tryptophan. Fields, in order: D gene, V gene, clone size, J gene, CDR3 DNA, CDR3 protein. A D gene is named only where the DNA matches it firmly. Clone size is given for some rows only: seen once, a few or many times, or a class if the clone is expanded.

d_call: TRBD2
v_call: TRBV27
clone_size: many
j_call: TRBJ2-1
cdr3_nt: TGTGCCAGCGGGACTAGCGTGTACAATGAGCAGTTCTTC
cdr3_aa: CASGTSVYNEQFF

d_call: TRBD2
v_call: TRBV30
clone_size: many
j_call: TRBJ2-1
cdr3_nt: TGTGCCTGGAGGCGAACTGGCGGGAGTGCCTACAATGAGCAGTTCTTC
cdr3_aa: CAWRRTGGSAYNEQFF

d_call: NA
v_call: TRBV29-1
clone_size: many
j_call: TRBJ2-4
cdr3_nt: TGCAGCGTTGAAGACAGGACCAAAAACATTCAGTACTTC
cdr3_aa: CSVEDRTKNIQYF

d_call: NA
v_call: TRBV27
clone_size: few
j_call: TRBJ2-2
cdr3_nt: TGTGCCAGCAGTTTATCGAGAGGGACGGACACCGGGGAGCTGTTTTTT
cdr3_aa: CASSLSRGTDTGELFF

d_call: TRBD1
v_call: TRBV6-2/TRBV6-3
clone_size: many
j_call: TRBJ1-5
cdr3_nt: TGTGCCAGCAGTATCTACGAGGGGGCGCTTGGTCAGCCCCAGCATTTT
cdr3_aa: CASSIYEGALGQPQHF

d_call: NA
v_call: TRBV20-1
clone_size: NA
j_call: TRBJ2-1
cdr3_nt: TGCAGTGCTACAGAAACGGGCGGAGGCTCCTACAATGAGCAGTTCTTC
cdr3_aa: CSATETGGGSYNEQFF

d_call: NA
v_call: TRBV5-1
clone_size: many
j_call: TRBJ2-3
cdr3_nt: TGCGCCAGCAGTATCCAGCGGAGCACAGATACGCAGTATTTT
cdr3_aa: CASSIQRSTDTQYF

d_call: NA
v_call: TRBV18
clone_size: many
j_call: TRBJ2-6
cdr3_nt: TGTGCCAGCTCACCGACTCCGATCTCTGGGGCCAACGTCCTGACTTTC
cdr3_aa: CASSPTPISGANVLTF

d_call: TRBD1
v_call: TRBV6-5
clone_size: many
j_call: TRBJ1-5
cdr3_nt: TGTGCCAATCCTACCCGGGACAGGGAGTATAGCAATCAGCCCCAGCATTTT
cdr3_aa: CANPTRDREYSNQPQHF

d_call: TRBD1
v_call: TRBV29-1
clone_size: many
j_call: TRBJ1-4
cdr3_nt: TGCAGCGTCGAGGGGACAGAAACTAATGAAAAACTGTTTTTT
cdr3_aa: CSVEGTETNEKLFF

d_call: TRBD2
v_call: TRBV20-1
clone_size: many
j_call: TRBJ2-1
cdr3_nt: TGCAGTGCTTCAGCGGGAGTGGCCTACAATGAGCAGTTCTTC
cdr3_aa: CSASAGVAYNEQFF

d_call: NA
v_call: TRBV3-1
clone_size: few
j_call: TRBJ2-1
cdr3_nt: TGTGCCAGCAGCCAAGTGTGGGGGGTATCTGAGCAGTTCTTC
cdr3_aa: CASSQVWGVSEQFF

d_call: TRBD2
v_call: TRBV15
clone_size: many
j_call: TRBJ2-7
cdr3_nt: TGTGCCACCAGCAGAGACCGGTTGACTAGCGCCACCAGGGAGCAGTACTTC
cdr3_aa: CATSRDRLTSATREQYF

d_call: NA
v_call: TRBV12-3/TRBV12-4
clone_size: few
j_call: TRBJ2-6
cdr3_nt: TGTGCCAGCAGTTTAAGGAACTCTGGGGCCAACGTCCTGACTTTC
cdr3_aa: CASSLRNSGANVLTF

d_call: NA
v_call: TRBV19
clone_size: many
j_call: TRBJ2-5
cdr3_nt: TGTGCCAGTAGTAAGAAGGCCCCGGGACGCCAGGAGACCCAGTACTTC
cdr3_aa: CASSKKAPGRQETQYF

d_call: NA
v_call: TRBV7-6
clone_size: many
j_call: TRBJ1-2
cdr3_nt: TGTGCCAGCAGCCCGCGTAACTATGGCTACACCTTC
cdr3_aa: CASSPRNYGYTF

d_call: TRBD1
v_call: TRBV3-1
clone_size: many
j_call: TRBJ2-3
cdr3_nt: TGTGCCAGCAGCCCCCGCAGGGGGCTTAGCACAGATACGCAGTATTTT
cdr3_aa: CASSPRRGLSTDTQYF

d_call: NA
v_call: TRBV15
clone_size: many
j_call: TRBJ2-5
cdr3_nt: TGTGCCACCAGCAGAGACCCCGGGCTCCAAGAGACCCAGTACTTC
cdr3_aa: CATSRDPGLQETQYF

d_call: TRBD2
v_call: TRBV5-1
clone_size: many
j_call: TRBJ2-7
cdr3_nt: TGCGCCAGCAGCTTGTTAAGCGGGAGTTCCAACGAGCAGTACTTC
cdr3_aa: CASSLLSGSSNEQYF

d_call: NA
v_call: TRBV4-3
clone_size: few
j_call: TRBJ1-2
cdr3_nt: TGCGCCAGCAGCCAAGAGTCCAGCGGCGCTAATGGCTACACCTTC
cdr3_aa: CASSQESSGANGYTF

d_call: NA
v_call: TRBV6-6
clone_size: many
j_call: TRBJ2-7
cdr3_nt: TGTGCCAGCAGAACAGTGCCAGGGGGGTACGAGCAGTACTTC
cdr3_aa: CASRTVPGGYEQYF

d_call: TRBD1
v_call: TRBV12-3/TRBV12-4
clone_size: many
j_call: TRBJ2-7
cdr3_nt: TGTGCCAGCAGTTTAACTAAGGGGGCTTACGAGCAGTACTTC
cdr3_aa: CASSLTKGAYEQYF

d_call: NA
v_call: TRBV11-2
clone_size: few
j_call: TRBJ2-1
cdr3_nt: TGTGCCAGCGGATTTGGGAGTTCCTACAATGAGCAGTTCTTC
cdr3_aa: CASGFGSSYNEQFF

d_call: NA
v_call: TRBV19
clone_size: many
j_call: TRBJ2-7
cdr3_nt: TGTGCCAGTAGCCCCTCCGACAGGCAACACGAGCAGTACTTC
cdr3_aa: CASSPSDRQHEQYF

d_call: TRBD1
v_call: TRBV4-2
clone_size: many
j_call: TRBJ1-1
cdr3_nt: TGTGCCAGCAGCCAAGATCAGGGACAGGGGGTATCTGAAGCTTTCTTT
cdr3_aa: CASSQDQGQGVSEAFF

d_call: TRBD1
v_call: TRBV10-3
clone_size: NA
j_call: TRBJ1-5
cdr3_nt: TGTGCCATCACCGACAGGGCCAATCAGCCCCAGCATTTT
cdr3_aa: CAITDRANQPQHF

d_call: NA
v_call: TRBV6-2/TRBV6-3
clone_size: NA
j_call: TRBJ2-7
cdr3_nt: TGTGCCAGCACTTCGGGGACCTACGAGCAGTACTTC
cdr3_aa: CASTSGTYEQYF

d_call: TRBD1
v_call: TRBV6-5
clone_size: many
j_call: TRBJ1-1
cdr3_nt: TGTGCCAGCAGTTACTCGACAGGGGTGGGCACTGAAGCTTTCTTT
cdr3_aa: CASSYSTGVGTEAFF

d_call: NA
v_call: TRBV20-1
clone_size: many
j_call: TRBJ1-4
cdr3_nt: TGCAGTGTTGGGGCCAATAATGAAAAACTGTTTTTT
cdr3_aa: CSVGANNEKLFF

d_call: TRBD2
v_call: TRBV11-2
clone_size: many
j_call: TRBJ2-1
cdr3_nt: TGTGCCAGCAGCTTAGGCCTAGCGGAGTACAATGAGCAGTTCTTC
cdr3_aa: CASSLGLAEYNEQFF

d_call: TRBD2
v_call: TRBV20-1
clone_size: NA
j_call: TRBJ2-1
cdr3_nt: TGCAGTGCCACCAAGCGGGGCCCCGGAGATGAGCAGTTCTTC
cdr3_aa: CSATKRGPGDEQFF